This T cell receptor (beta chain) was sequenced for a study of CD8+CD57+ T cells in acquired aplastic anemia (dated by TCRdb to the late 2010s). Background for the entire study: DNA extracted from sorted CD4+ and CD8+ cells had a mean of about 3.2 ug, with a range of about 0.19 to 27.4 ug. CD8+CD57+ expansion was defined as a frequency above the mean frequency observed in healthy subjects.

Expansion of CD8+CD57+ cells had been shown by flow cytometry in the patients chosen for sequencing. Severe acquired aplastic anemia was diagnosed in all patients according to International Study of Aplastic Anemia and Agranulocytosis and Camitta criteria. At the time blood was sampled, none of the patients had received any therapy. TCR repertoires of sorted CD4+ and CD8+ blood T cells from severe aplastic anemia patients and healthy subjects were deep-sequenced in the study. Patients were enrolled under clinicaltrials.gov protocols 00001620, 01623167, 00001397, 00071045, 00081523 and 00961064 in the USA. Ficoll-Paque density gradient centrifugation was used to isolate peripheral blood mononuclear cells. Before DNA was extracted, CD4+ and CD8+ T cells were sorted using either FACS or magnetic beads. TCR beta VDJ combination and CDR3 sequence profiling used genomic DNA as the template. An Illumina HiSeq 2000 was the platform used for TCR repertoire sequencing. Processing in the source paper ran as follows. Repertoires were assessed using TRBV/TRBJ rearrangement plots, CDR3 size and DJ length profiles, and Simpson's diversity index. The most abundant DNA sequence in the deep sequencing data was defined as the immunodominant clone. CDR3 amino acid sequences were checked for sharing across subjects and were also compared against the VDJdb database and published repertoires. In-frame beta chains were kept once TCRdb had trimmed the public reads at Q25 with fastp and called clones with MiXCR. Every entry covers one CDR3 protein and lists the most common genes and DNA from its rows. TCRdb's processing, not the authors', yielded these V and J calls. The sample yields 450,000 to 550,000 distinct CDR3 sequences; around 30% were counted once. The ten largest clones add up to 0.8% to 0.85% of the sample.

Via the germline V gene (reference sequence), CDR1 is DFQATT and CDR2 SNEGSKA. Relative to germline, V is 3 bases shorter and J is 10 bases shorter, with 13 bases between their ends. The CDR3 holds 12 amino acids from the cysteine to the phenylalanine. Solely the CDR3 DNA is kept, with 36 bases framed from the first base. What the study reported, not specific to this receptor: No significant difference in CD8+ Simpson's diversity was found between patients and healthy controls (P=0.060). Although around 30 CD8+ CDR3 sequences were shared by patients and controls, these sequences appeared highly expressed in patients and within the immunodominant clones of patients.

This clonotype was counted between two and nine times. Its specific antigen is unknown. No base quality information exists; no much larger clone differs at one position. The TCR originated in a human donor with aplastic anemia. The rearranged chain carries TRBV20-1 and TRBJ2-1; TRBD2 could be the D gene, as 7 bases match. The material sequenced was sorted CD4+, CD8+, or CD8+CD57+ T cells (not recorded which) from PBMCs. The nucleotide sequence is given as TGCAGTGCTAGGAGGGGGGGGCGGGAGCAGTTCTTC. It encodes CSARRGGREQFF.